These T cell receptor beta chains were read from a single sample in a study of blood T cell repertoires in COVID-19. Profiled with immunoSEQ multiplex PCR; TCRdb holds only in-frame clones, not every one. The sample shows about 320,000 clones, around 88% of them seen only once. Sequencing used peripheral blood. These receptors originate from a woman aged 45-65 years with acute or convalescent COVID-19. Both conserved end residues are part of each CDR3. Some rows mark clone size as missing; the rest say once, few, many or name a class of expanded clone.

j_call	v_call	clone_size	cdr3_aa
TRBJ1-3	TRBV19	NA	CASRGQGRSGNTIYF
TRBJ2-5	TRBV11-2	NA	CASSLGRETQYF
TRBJ2-7	TRBV7-2	NA	CASSSSGAYEQYF
TRBJ1-1	TRBV2	once	CASKPGTTNTEAFF
TRBJ2-1	TRBV7-2	NA	CASSLQGYNEQFF
TRBJ1-2	TRBV29-1	NA	CSGQGARGYTF
TRBJ1-2	TRBV6-1	NA	CASSEPRDSYGYTF
TRBJ2-3	TRBV5-1	NA	CASSLDLAGGPSTDTQYF
TRBJ2-1	TRBV7-3	NA	CASSLGLDEQFF
TRBJ1-4	TRBV20-1	NA	CSATIGSGGAF
TRBJ1-4	TRBV7-9	NA	CASSPRPGGTANEKLFF
TRBJ1-1	TRBV5-6	NA	CASSLDRYTEAFF
TRBJ2-7	TRBV27	NA	CASKSGSLSYEQYF
TRBJ1-1	TRBV6-6	NA	CASSPGVRNTEAFF
TRBJ2-3	TRBV19	NA	CATEGQYNTDTQYF
TRBJ2-5	TRBV7-2	NA	CASSLARLAGETQYF